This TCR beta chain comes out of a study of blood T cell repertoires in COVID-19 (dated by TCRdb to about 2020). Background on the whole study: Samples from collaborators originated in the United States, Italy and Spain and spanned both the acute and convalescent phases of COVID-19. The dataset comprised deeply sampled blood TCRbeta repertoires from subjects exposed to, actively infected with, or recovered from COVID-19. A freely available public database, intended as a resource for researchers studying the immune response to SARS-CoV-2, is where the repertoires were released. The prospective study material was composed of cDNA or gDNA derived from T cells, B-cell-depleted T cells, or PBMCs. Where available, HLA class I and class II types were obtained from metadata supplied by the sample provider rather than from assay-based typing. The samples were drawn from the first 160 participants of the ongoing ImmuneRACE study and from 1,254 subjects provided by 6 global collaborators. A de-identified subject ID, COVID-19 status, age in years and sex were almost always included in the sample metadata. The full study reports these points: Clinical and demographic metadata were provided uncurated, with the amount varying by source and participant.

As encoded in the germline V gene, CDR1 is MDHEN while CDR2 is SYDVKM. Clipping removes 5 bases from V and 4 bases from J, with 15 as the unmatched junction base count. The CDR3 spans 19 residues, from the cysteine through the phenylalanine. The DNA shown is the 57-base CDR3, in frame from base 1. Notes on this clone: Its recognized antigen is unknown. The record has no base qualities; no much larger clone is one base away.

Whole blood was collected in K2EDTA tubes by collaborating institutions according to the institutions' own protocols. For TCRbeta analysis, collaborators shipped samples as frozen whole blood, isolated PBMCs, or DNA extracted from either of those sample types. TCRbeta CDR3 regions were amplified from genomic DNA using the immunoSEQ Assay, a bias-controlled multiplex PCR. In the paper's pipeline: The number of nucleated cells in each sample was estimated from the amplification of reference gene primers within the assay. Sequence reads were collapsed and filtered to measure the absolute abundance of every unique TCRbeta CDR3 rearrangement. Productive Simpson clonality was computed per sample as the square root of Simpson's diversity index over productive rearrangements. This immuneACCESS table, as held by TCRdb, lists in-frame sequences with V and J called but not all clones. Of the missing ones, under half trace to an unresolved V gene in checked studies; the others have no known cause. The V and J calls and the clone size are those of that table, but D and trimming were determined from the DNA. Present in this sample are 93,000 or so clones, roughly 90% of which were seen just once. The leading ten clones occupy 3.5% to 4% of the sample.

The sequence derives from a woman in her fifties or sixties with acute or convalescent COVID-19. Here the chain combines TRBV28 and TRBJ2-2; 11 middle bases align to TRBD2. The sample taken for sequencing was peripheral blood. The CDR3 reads CASSHTSGRRIGSTGELFF. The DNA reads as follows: TGTGCCAGCAGTCACACTAGCGGGAGACGAATCGGAAGCACCGGGGAGCTGTTTTTT. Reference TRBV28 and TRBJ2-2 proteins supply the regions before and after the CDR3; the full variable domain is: DVKVTQSSRYLVKRTGEKVFLECVQDMDHENMFWYRQDPGLGLRLIYFSYDVKMKEKGDIPEGYSVSREKKERFSLILESASTNQTSMYLCASSHTSGRRIGSTGELFFGEGSRLTVL.